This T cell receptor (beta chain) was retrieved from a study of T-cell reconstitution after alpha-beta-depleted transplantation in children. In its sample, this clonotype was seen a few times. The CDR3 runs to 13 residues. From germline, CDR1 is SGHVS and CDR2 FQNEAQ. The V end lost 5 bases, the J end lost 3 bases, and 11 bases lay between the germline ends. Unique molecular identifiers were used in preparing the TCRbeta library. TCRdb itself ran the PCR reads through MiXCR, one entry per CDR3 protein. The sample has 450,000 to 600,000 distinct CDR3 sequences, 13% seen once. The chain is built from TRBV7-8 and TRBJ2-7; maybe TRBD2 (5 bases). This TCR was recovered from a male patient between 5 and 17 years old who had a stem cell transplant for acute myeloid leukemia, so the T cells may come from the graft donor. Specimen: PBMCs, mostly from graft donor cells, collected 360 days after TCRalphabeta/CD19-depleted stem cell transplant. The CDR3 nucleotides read TGTGCCAGCAGCCGGACTGTGATCTACGAGCAGTACTTC. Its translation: CASSRTVIYEQYF.